This T cell receptor (beta chain) is drawn from a study of blood T cells in healthy people across ages. Study findings and constraints: Greater diversity and more naive CD4+ cells were seen in long-lived donors than in aged donors.

In regard to this clonotype: Antigen specificity is unknown.

The second PCR ran roughly 6 to 11 cycles with a sample-barcoded 5' primer and J-beta primers. All cDNA molecules were each tagged by a template-switch adaptor with 12 random nucleotides. TCRdb ran MiXCR on the 5' RACE reads and lists one entry per CDR3 protein. The sample yields around 800,000 distinct CDR3 sequences, 20% to 30% seen once. Separately, the same data were catalogued under a study of T cells of mothers and their children. Per that study: Three healthy Caucasian mothers, along with their six children, served as the donors. RNA that had been extracted went wholly into cDNA synthesis, at roughly 1.6 ug per 15 ul.

The clonotype comes from a boy aged 10-17 years in good health. Sequencing was done on a sample of blood.

The CDR3 loop reads CASSWNPGTAQETQYF. CDR3 bases: TGTGCCAGCAGCTGGAACCCCGGGACAGCCCAAGAGACCCAGTACTTC. The chain couples TRBV11-2 to TRBJ2-5, with TRBD1 identical over 7 bases. Germline V CDR1 and CDR2: SGHAT, FQNNGV. The ends lost 4 bases at V and 1 base at J; junction bases unmatched: 9. The CDR3 is 16 residues long.